This T cell receptor (beta chain) was captured by sequencing in a study of cytomegalovirus exposure and HLA in healthy donors. The PCR contained 60 Vbeta and 13 Jbeta primers. TCRdb keeps only in-frame clones here, not all; method: immunoSEQ multiplex PCR. The sample consists of 200,000 to 250,000 clones, less than 80% of them appearing once. Germline CDR1 is MGHRA and CDR2 is YSYEKL. The trim removed 4 bases at V and 0 bases at J, leaving 9 bases unmatched. This CDR3 is built from 17 residues. Sequences were obtained from PBMCs. The chain couples TRBV4-1 to TRBJ1-1; 9 nucleotides agree with TRBD1. The sequence was collected from a girl aged 2 to 10 in good health and CMV-seronegative. CDR3 sequence: CASSPGPGTGLNTEAFF. The CDR3 bases are TGCGCCAGCAGCCCTGGTCCCGGGACAGGGTTGAACACTGAAGCTTTCTTT.